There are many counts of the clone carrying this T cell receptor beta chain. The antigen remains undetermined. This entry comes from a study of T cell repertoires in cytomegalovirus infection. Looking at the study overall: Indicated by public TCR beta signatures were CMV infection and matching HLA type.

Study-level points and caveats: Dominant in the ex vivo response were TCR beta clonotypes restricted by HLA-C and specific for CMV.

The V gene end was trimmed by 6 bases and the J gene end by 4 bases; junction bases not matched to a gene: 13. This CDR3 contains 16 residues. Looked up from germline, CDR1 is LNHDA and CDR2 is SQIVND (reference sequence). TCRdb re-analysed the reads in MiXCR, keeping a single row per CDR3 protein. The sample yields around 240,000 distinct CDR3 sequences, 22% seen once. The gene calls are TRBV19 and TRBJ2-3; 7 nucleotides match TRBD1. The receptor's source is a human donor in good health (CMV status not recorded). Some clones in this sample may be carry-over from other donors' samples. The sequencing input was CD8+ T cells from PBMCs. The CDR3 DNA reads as TGTGCCAGTAGCCCAAGAGAGGGGGCAACGGCAGATACGCAGTATTTT. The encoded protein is CASSPREGATADTQYF.